These T cell receptor beta chains were read from a single sample in a study of graft-versus-host responses after intestinal transplantation. Their antigens remain unidentified. Using immunoSEQ multiplex PCR, the repertoire was profiled, and TCRdb retains in-frame clones only, with some absent. The sample lists around 120,000 clones, 85% to 95% seen once, with more than 2.5% in the top ten. The material sequenced was unstimulated CD8+ T cells sorted from spleen or lymph node cells, taken before intestinal transplant. The receptors were sampled from a human donor who received an intestinal transplant. CDR3s include the opening cysteine and the closing phenylalanine or tryptophan. A D gene is named only where the DNA matches it firmly. Not every row has a clone size; where given, it reads once, few, many or a size class.

>TRBJ2-3|once|TRBV7-9|-
CASSPDGTQYF
TGTGCCAGCAGCCCGGACGGCACGCAGTATTTT
>TRBJ1-4|-|TRBV9|TRBD1
CASSATGAGEKLFF
TGTGCCAGCAGCGCTACAGGGGCGGGAGAAAAACTGTTTTTT
>TRBJ1-2|-|TRBV4-1|-
CASSQDPGNFYGYTF
TGCGCCAGCAGCCAAGATCCCGGCAATTTCTATGGCTACACCTTC
>TRBJ2-5|-|TRBV4-3|-
CASSLLGSQETQYF
TGCGCCAGCAGCCTATTAGGGTCCCAAGAGACCCAGTACTTC
>TRBJ1-1|-|TRBV5-6|-
CASSFSVEAFF
TGTGCCAGCAGCTTTTCTGTGGAAGCTTTCTTT
>TRBJ2-7|once|TRBV9|-
CASSESGASRDKFYEQYF
TGTGCCAGCAGCGAAAGTGGGGCGAGCCGCGACAAGTTCTACGAGCAGTACTTC
>TRBJ1-5|-|TRBV19|-
CASSNLGAQHF
TGTGCCAGTAGTAACCTTGGAGCCCAGCATTTT
>TRBJ1-5|-|TRBV28|-
CASSLLGGEVQPQHF
TGTGCCAGCAGTTTATTGGGGGGGGAGGTTCAGCCCCAGCATTTT
>TRBJ1-1|-|TRBV4-1|-
CASSQGRQNTEAFF
TGCGCCAGCAGCCAGGGACGGCAGAACACTGAAGCTTTCTTT
>TRBJ1-1|-|TRBV5-6|TRBD1
CASSWGQGYTEAFF
TGTGCCAGCAGCTGGGGACAGGGCTACACTGAAGCTTTCTTT
>TRBJ2-7|-|TRBV6-1|-
CASRAERSYEQYF
TGTGCCAGTAGGGCCGAGAGATCCTACGAGCAGTACTTC
>TRBJ1-1|few|TRBV5-4|-
CASSFMNTEAFF
TGTGCCAGCAGCTTCATGAACACTGAAGCTTTCTTT
>TRBJ1-3|-|TRBV9|-
CASSGQYSGNTIYF
TGTGCCAGCAGCGGCCAGTACTCTGGAAACACCATATATTTT
>TRBJ1-5|-|TRBV6-1|TRBD1
CASPAPGGVNQPQHF
TGTGCCAGCCCCGCCCCAGGGGGCGTAAATCAGCCCCAGCATTTT
>TRBJ2-7|-|TRBV19|TRBD1
CASSTPTGGSYEQYF
TGTGCCAGTAGTACCCCCACAGGGGGCAGTTACGAGCAGTACTTC
>TRBJ1-2|-|TRBV10-3|-
CAISESASGANYGYTF
TGTGCCATCAGTGAGTCGGCTTCGGGGGCGAACTATGGCTACACCTTC
>TRBJ2-7|-|TRBV6-5|-
CASSYSLNYEQYF
TGTGCCAGCAGTTACTCCCTGAACTACGAGCAGTACTTC
>TRBJ2-5|once|TRBV4-1|-
CASSLRDNQETQYF
TGCGCCAGCAGCCTCAGGGACAACCAAGAGACCCAGTACTTC
>TRBJ2-7|-|TRBV10-3|-
CATAAGSSYEQYF
TGTGCCACCGCAGCGGGTTCCTCCTACGAGCAGTACTTC
>TRBJ2-7|-|TRBV4-1|TRBD2
CASSQSGGSYEQYF
TGCGCCAGCAGCCAAAGCGGGGGATCCTACGAGCAGTACTTC
>TRBJ2-1|-|TRBV29-1|-
CSVLDSSGPSYNEQFF
TGCAGCGTTCTTGACTCGTCCGGGCCCTCCTACAATGAGCAGTTCTTC
>TRBJ1-1|-|TRBV28|-
CASSLKNTEAFF
TGTGCCAGCAGTCTCAAAAACACTGAAGCTTTCTTT
>TRBJ2-1|-|TRBV5-1|TRBD2
CASALRGGSYNEQFF
TGCGCCAGCGCCTTGCGGGGGGGCTCCTACAATGAGCAGTTCTTC
>TRBJ1-2|-|TRBV7-9|TRBD1
CASSSSRDRPGGYTF
TGTGCCAGCAGCTCGTCCCGGGACAGGCCCGGGGGCTACACCTTC
>TRBJ2-7|-|TRBV9|-
CASSVGDTSYEQYF
TGTGCCAGCAGCGTAGGAGACACCTCCTACGAGCAGTACTTC
>TRBJ2-3|-|TRBV19|-
CASSIELVTDTQYF
TGTGCCAGTAGTATAGAGTTAGTTACAGATACGCAGTATTTT
>TRBJ1-1|-|TRBV11-2|-
CASSFGTSRNTEAFF
TGTGCCAGCAGCTTTGGGACCTCCCGGAACACTGAAGCTTTCTTT
>TRBJ2-5|-|TRBV29-1|-
CSVVPLEGPETQYF
TGCAGCGTTGTACCCCTGGAGGGGCCCGAGACCCAGTACTTC
>TRBJ2-1|-|TRBV10-3|TRBD2
CAISAGTSGFYNEQFF
TGTGCCATCAGTGCGGGGACTAGCGGATTTTACAATGAGCAGTTCTTC
>TRBJ1-6|once|TRBV9|TRBD1
CASSVGTEDSPLHF
TGTGCCAGCAGCGTGGGGACAGAGGATTCACCCCTCCACTTT
>TRBJ2-7|-|TRBV28|TRBD2
CASSFVAGAYEQYF
TGTGCCAGCAGTTTCGTAGCGGGAGCTTACGAGCAGTACTTC
>TRBJ1-6|-|TRBV9|-
CASSVVSNSPLHF
TGTGCCAGCAGCGTAGTTAGTAATTCACCCCTCCACTTT
>TRBJ2-1|-|TRBV7-3|-
CASSSDSSAYNEQFF
TGTGCCAGCAGCTCGGATTCTAGCGCTTACAATGAGCAGTTCTTC
>TRBJ2-7|-|TRBV6-6|-
CASSEEGQYF
TGTGCCAGCAGTGAAGAAGGGCAGTACTTC
>TRBJ2-7|-|TRBV7-9|TRBD1
CASSLGTGVEYEQYF
TGTGCCAGCAGCTTAGGAACAGGGGTCGAGTACGAGCAGTACTTC
>TRBJ1-1|few|TRBV5-5|TRBD1
CASRYGTERWNTEAFF
TGTGCCAGCAGATATGGGACAGAACGCTGGAACACTGAAGCTTTCTTT
>TRBJ2-7|-|TRBV28|-
CASSPRMTGNEQYF
TGTGCCAGCAGCCCGAGGATGACAGGCAACGAGCAGTACTTC
>TRBJ2-7|-|TRBV7-2|-
CASSLRGLSSYEQYF
TGTGCCAGCAGCTTGAGGGGTCTCAGCTCCTACGAGCAGTACTTC
>TRBJ2-7|-|TRBV28|-
CASSLYGSYEQYF
TGTGCCAGCAGTTTGTATGGATCCTACGAGCAGTACTTC
>TRBJ2-7|-|TRBV28|-
CASSHELRSTYEQYF
TGTGCCAGCAGCCACGAACTCCGTTCGACCTACGAGCAGTACTTC
>TRBJ2-1|-|TRBV5-1|-
CASSLGYLTGSWLAPNEQFF
TGCGCCAGCAGCTTGGGATACCTGACAGGATCTTGGCTAGCTCCCAATGAGCAGTTCTTC
>TRBJ2-1|-|TRBV14|TRBD2
CASSQDLLTGGLLGEQFF
TGTGCCAGCAGCCAAGATCTGCTGACGGGAGGGCTCTTGGGTGAGCAGTTCTTC
>TRBJ1-1|once|TRBV18|-
CASSPFRRVGALTTEAFF
TGTGCCAGCTCACCATTCCGCAGGGTAGGCGCCTTAACAACTGAAGCTTTCTTT
>TRBJ1-1|-|TRBV6-6|-
CASSYSQGNTEAFF
TGTGCCAGCAGTTACTCCCAGGGTAACACTGAAGCTTTCTTT
>TRBJ2-7|-|TRBV15|TRBD1
CATSIMTGGYEQYF
TGTGCCACCAGCATTATGACAGGGGGCTACGAGCAGTACTTC
>TRBJ2-1|-|TRBV7-9|-
CASSDSDEQFF
TGTGCCAGCAGCGATTCGGATGAGCAGTTCTTC
>TRBJ2-7|-|TRBV25-1|-
CASSGLAWHYEQYF
TGTGCCAGCAGTGGCCTAGCCTGGCACTACGAGCAGTACTTC
>TRBJ2-3|-|TRBV6-1|-
CASSEIADTQYF
TGTGCCAGCAGTGAGATTGCAGATACGCAGTATTTT
>TRBJ1-2|-|TRBV6-5|-
CASSYSRGTNGYTF
TGTGCCAGCAGTTACAGCCGGGGAACAAATGGCTACACCTTC
>TRBJ2-5|-|TRBV7-9|-
CASAQDALQETQYF
TGTGCCAGCGCTCAAGACGCGCTGCAAGAGACCCAGTACTTC
>TRBJ2-7|-|TRBV6-4|TRBD1
CASSDEDRGLFSGF
TGTGCCAGCAGTGACGAGGACAGGGGGCTGTTTAGTGGCTTC
>TRBJ1-1|-|TRBV10-2|-
CASSGRGAEAFF
TGCGCCAGCAGTGGAAGGGGGGCTGAAGCTTTCTTT
>TRBJ2-5|-|TRBV6-5|-
CASSYRTGETQYF
TGTGCCAGCAGTTACAGGACTGGAGAGACCCAGTACTTC
>TRBJ1-2|-|TRBV7-9|-
CASSLGSGGPQGYTF
TGTGCCAGCAGCTTGGGTTCGGGGGGCCCGCAGGGCTACACCTTC
>TRBJ1-1|-|TRBV5-6|TRBD1
CASSSGQGNTEAFF
TGTGCCAGCAGCTCGGGACAGGGGAACACTGAAGCTTTCTTT
>TRBJ2-2|-|TRBV19|TRBD2
CASSISMTSGSAGELFF
TGTGCCAGTAGTATTTCCATGACTAGCGGGAGCGCAGGGGAGCTGTTTTTT
>TRBJ2-7|-|TRBV28|-
CASSFPTRGEGSTQYF
TGTGCCAGCAGTTTCCCCACAAGGGGGGAGGGATCTACGCAGTACTTC